This T cell receptor beta chain was recovered during a study of regulatory T cells in long-lasting Graves disease. The length of the CDR3 is 15 residues. V dropped 4 bases and J dropped 9; count of bases not matched to a gene: 12. The germline V gene has CDR1 LGHDT and CDR2 YNNKEL (reference sequence). Construction of the TCR beta libraries employed iRepertoire HTBI primers in conjunction with Arm-PCR of CDR3 regions. TCRdb ran MiXCR on the multiplex PCR reads and lists one entry per CDR3 protein. The table records roughly 610,000 distinct CDR3 sequences, 15% to 20% of them present only once. Documented time point: newly diagnosed GD, antithyroid drugs for less than 3 months. PBMCs provided the RNA from which the TCR library was made. These same data were also listed under a study on T cells in Graves' hyperthyroidism and ophthalmopathy.

Source: peripheral blood mononuclear cells (PBMCs), taken at new diagnosis, from a patient treated with antithyroid drugs. The sequence was collected from a man between 18 and 29 years old with Graves disease. The V gene is TRBV3-1, the J gene TRBJ2-1; 7 bases agree with TRBD2. Written as DNA, the CDR3 is TGTGCCAGCAGCCCCCTACGCGGGAGTATCGGTGAGCAGTTCTTC. Translating gives CASSPLRGSIGEQFF.